This TCR beta chain is from a study of cytomegalovirus exposure and HLA in healthy donors. The PCR had 60 Vbeta and 13 Jbeta primers. The table came from immunoSEQ multiplex PCR; TCRdb's copy has only in-frame clones and leaves some out. The top ten hold about 4% of the sample, which has 80,000 to 130,000 clones, around 76% seen once. This receptor was obtained from a woman in her fifties or sixties in good health and CMV-seropositive. Sequencing input: PBMCs.

This CDR3 is CVSMGLVNTEAFF. The CDR3 DNA is TGTGTCTCTATGGGGCTTGTGAACACTGAAGCTTTCTTT. The chain recombines TRBV6-1 with TRBJ1-1; D is possibly TRBD1 (5 bases). This CDR3 contains 13 residues. CDR1 and CDR2 (germline): MNHNS, SASEGT.